Below, 3 T cell receptor beta chains from the same sample are listed, as sequenced in a study of glioma-infiltrating T cells after dendritic cell vaccination. TCRdb keeps only in-frame clones here, not all; method: immunoSEQ multiplex PCR. The sample lists under 130,000 clones, roughly 76% occurring once. This specimen consisted of blood, obtained before dendritic cell vaccination. These receptors were obtained from a human donor with glioblastoma.

The chain couples TRBV15 to TRBJ2-2; TRBD1 agrees at 7 bases. Germline values: CDR1 LNHNV, CDR2 YYDKDF (reference sequence). This CDR3 has 16 residues. The V segment lost 4 bases and the J segment 0 bases; nucleotides outside the gene matches: 5. The CDR3 coding sequence is TGTGCCACCAGCACAAGACAGGGACCGAACACCGGGGAGCTGTTTTTT. Translated, it gives CATSTRQGPNTGELFF.

J is TRBJ1-2 and V is TRBV6-1, with D maybe TRBD1 (5 bases). Germline lookup yields CDR1 MNHNS and CDR2 SASEGT. The CDR3 has 13 amino acids. V was trimmed by 3 bases and J by 4 bases, leaving 9 bases between them. CDR3 sequence: CASSDRAIYGYTF. CDR3 in DNA: TGTGCCAGCAGTGACAGGGCTATCTATGGCTACACCTTC.

This clone was found once. This chain connects TRBV6-6 to TRBJ2-7; no definite D call. This CDR3 contains 14 residues. Germline assignment: CDR1 MNHNY and CDR2 SVGAGI (reference sequence). V was pared by 2 bases and J by 2 bases, with 10 bases between. For the CDR3, the DNA is TGTGCCAGCAGTTACGGTCAGAAAGCCTACGAGCAGTACTTC. This encodes CASSYGQKAYEQYF.